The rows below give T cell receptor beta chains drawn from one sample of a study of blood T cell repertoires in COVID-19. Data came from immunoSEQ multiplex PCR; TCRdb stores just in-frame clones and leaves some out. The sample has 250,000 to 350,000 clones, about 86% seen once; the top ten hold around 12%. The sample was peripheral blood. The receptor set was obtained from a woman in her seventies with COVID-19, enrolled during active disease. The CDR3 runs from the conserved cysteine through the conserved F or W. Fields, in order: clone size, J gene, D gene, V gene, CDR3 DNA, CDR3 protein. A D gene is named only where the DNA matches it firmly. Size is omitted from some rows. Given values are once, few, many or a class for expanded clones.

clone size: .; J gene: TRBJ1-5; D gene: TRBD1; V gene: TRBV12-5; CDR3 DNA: TGTGCTAGTGGTTTGGTACTTAGGGACAGGGATCCCTATAGCAATCAGCCCCAGCATTTT; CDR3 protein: CASGLVLRDRDPYSNQPQHF
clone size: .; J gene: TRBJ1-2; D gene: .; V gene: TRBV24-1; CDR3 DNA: TGTGCCACCAGTGATTCAGGCAGGGCGAATGGCTACACCTTC; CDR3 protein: CATSDSGRANGYTF
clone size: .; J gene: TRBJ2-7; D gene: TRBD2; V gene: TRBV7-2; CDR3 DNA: TGTGCCAGCAGCCCGAGATCTAGCGGGGGCTACGAGCAGTACTTC; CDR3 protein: CASSPRSSGGYEQYF
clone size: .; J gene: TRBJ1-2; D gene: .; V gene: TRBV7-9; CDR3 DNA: TGTGCCAGCAGCTTTCAATCCAGGGGCAAGGATGGCTACACCTTC; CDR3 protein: CASSFQSRGKDGYTF
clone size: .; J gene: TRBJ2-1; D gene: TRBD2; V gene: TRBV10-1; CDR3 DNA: TGCGCCAGCAGTGAGTCTGGGGGGGGACAGTTCTTC; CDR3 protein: CASSESGGGQFF
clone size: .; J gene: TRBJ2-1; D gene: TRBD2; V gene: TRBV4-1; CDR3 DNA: TGCGCCAGCAGCCATCGACTAGCTGGGTGGAATGAGCAGTTCTTC; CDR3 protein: CASSHRLAGWNEQFF
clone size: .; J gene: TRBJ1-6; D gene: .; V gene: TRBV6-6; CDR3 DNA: TGTGCCAGTCTCGGGACTGCTAATTCACCCCTCCACTTT; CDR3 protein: CASLGTANSPLHF
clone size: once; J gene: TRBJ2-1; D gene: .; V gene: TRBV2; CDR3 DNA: TGTGCCAGCTCCCCGATACGAGCGGAGCAGTTCTTC; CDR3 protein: CASSPIRAEQFF
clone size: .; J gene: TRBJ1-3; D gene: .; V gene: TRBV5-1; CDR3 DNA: TGCGCCAGCAGCTTGGATCCGGGGGTGAGGGGAAACACCATATATTTT; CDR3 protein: CASSLDPGVRGNTIYF
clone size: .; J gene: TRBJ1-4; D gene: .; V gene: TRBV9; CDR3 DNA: TGTGCCAGCAGCGTAGGGTCGGGTTCTAATGAAAAACTGTTTTTT; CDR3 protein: CASSVGSGSNEKLFF
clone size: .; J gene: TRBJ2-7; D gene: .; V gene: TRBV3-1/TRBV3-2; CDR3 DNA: TGTGCCAGCAGCCAAGTGGGGCGAGCATCCTACGAGCAGTACTTC; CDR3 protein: CASSQVGRASYEQYF
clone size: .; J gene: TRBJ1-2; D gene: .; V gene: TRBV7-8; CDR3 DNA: TGTGCCAGCAGCTTAAGACCGAGGGATGGCTACACCTTC; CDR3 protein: CASSLRPRDGYTF
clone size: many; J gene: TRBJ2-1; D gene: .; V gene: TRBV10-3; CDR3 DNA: TGTGCCATCAGTGAGGTACGGGGGAGCTCCTACAATGAGCAGTTCTTC; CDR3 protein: CAISEVRGSSYNEQFF
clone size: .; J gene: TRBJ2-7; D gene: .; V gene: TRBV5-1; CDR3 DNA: TGCGCCAGTCGCGGGGATTACGAGCAGTACTTC; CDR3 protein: CASRGDYEQYF
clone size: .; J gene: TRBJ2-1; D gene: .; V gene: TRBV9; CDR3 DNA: TGTGCCAGCAGCCCCCGGGGGAGCTCCTACAATGAGCAGTTCTTC; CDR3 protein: CASSPRGSSYNEQFF